A selection of T cell receptor beta chains follows, all from one sample in a study of somatic reversion in DOCK8 deficiency. From the multiplex PCR reads, TCRdb called clonotypes with MiXCR, one entry per CDR3 protein. This sample has about 4,100 distinct CDR3 sequences; around 23% occur once, and the top ten carry more than 9%. The sequenced sample consisted of peripheral blood. Receptors originate from a human donor in good health. CDR3s include the opening cysteine and the closing phenylalanine or tryptophan. D genes are given only for firm matches.

D gene	V gene	J gene	CDR3 protein
NA	TRBV20-1	TRBJ1-6	CSARGHPNSPLHF
NA	TRBV11-2	TRBJ1-3	CASSFFPTRDNSGNTIYF
NA	TRBV20-1	TRBJ1-6	CSARDEGGPLSYNSPLHF
NA	TRBV11-2	TRBJ1-5	CASSLAPGLGQPQHF
NA	TRBV5-6	TRBJ1-6	CASSSQGLINSPLHF
NA	TRBV7-8	TRBJ2-7	CASSLGYGVGSYEQYF
TRBD1	TRBV7-9	TRBJ1-6	CASSPEGQGRNSPLHF
NA	TRBV5-6	TRBJ1-2	CASSSLTGPDYGYTF
TRBD1	TRBV19	TRBJ2-7	CASSIAGTGSYEQYF
NA	TRBV12-3/TRBV12-4	TRBJ1-5	CASSLTGGRNQPQHF